This T cell receptor (beta chain) originates from a study of T cell responses to AZD1222 COVID-19 vaccine. Study conclusions and caveats: Clonal diversity may have been underestimated in mostly white British donors.

Notes on this clone: Its specificity is not known.

Assay: immunoSEQ multiplex PCR; the TCRdb copy retains only in-frame clones and omits some. The sample includes roughly 120,000 clones, around 83% seen only once; the top ten take less than 5.5%. Trimming left V 3 bases short and J 6 bases short, with 12 bases between. The CDR3 sequence is 14 residues long. Germline V CDR1 and CDR2: KGHSH, LQKENI. Sequenced material: peripheral blood, taken 28 days after the second AZD1222 dose. The origin of this receptor is an adult who received the AZD1222 COVID-19 vaccine. J is TRBJ1-5 and V is TRBV18; D is possibly TRBD1 (5 bases). CDR3 sequence reads: CASSPIQGAQPQHF. Written as DNA, the CDR3 is TGTGCCAGCTCACCCATCCAGGGAGCTCAGCCCCAGCATTTT.